These 20 T cell receptor beta chains were all obtained from the same sample, sequenced in a study of cytomegalovirus exposure and HLA in healthy donors. PCR employed 60 Vbeta and 13 Jbeta primers. The data were produced by immunoSEQ multiplex PCR, yet TCRdb's version contains in-frame clones alone and is incomplete. The top ten hold 1.8% of the sample, which has around 220,000 clones, 75% seen once. Source material: PBMCs. The receptors shown here come from a young woman in good health and CMV-seronegative.

The chain recombines TRBV7-3 with TRBJ2-2; 15 bases line up with TRBD2. The CDR3 contains 19 residues. CDR1 and CDR2 (germline): SGHTA, FQGTGA. V shed 5 bases, J shed 3 bases, and the junction held 10 bases outside the gene matches. The CDR3, as DNA: TGTGCCAGCAGCAATCAGGGACTAGCGGGAGGTCGATACACCGGGGAGCTGTTTTTT. Translated: CASSNQGLAGGRYTGELFF.

This clone was found once. The J gene is TRBJ2-5, the V gene TRBV23-1; 12 bases are shared with TRBD2. TRBV23-1 is treated as an ORF (open reading frame) with a function not yet certain. CDR3 size: 19 residues. Unmatched junction bases numbered 14, after V lost 3 bases and J lost 3 bases. CDR3 bases: TGCGCCAGCAGTCACTTGAGACTAGCGGGGGCCTCCTCGGAAGAGACCCAGTACTTC. Its protein is CASSHLRLAGASSEETQYF.

The rearrangement joins TRBV5-7 to TRBJ2-7, with 8 positions matching TRBD1. TRBV5-7 falls under the ORF class, with uncertain function. The CDR3 runs to 12 residues. The CDR3 region has the DNA TGTGCCAGCAGCTACCACCGGACAGGGTTCCCGGTC. Amino acids: CASSYHRTGFPV.

The chain links TRBV7-8 to TRBJ2-3; TRBD1 is a possible D gene (6 bases). CDR1 is SGHVS and CDR2 is FQNEAQ in the germline V gene. V was cut by 5 bases and J by 2 bases, with 14 bases left in between. This CDR3 spans 15 amino acids. CDR3 coding DNA: TGTGCCAGCAGCCCCCGGGACACAAACACAGATACGCAGTATTTT. The encoded protein is CASSPRDTNTDTQYF.

V and J are TRBV4-2 and TRBJ2-7, with TRBD1 matching 11 bases. Looked up from germline, CDR1 is LGHNA and CDR2 is YNFKEQ. V was pared by 2 bases and J by 5 bases, with 5 bases of the junction left unmatched. The length of the CDR3 is 15 residues. The CDR3 reads CASSQKDRGPHEQYF. The CDR3 nucleotides read TGTGCCAGCAGCCAAAAGGACAGGGGGCCACACGAGCAGTACTTC.

A few counts support this clone. V gene TRBV12-5 combines with J gene TRBJ2-2; TRBD1 matches at 9 bases. With 5 bases clipped from V and 3 bases from J, the junction kept 4 bases outside the gene matches. The V gene's germline CDR1 is LGHNT and CDR2 FRNRAP. CDR3 length: 15 residues. As DNA, the CDR3 is TGTGCTAGTGGTATACGACAGGGGGACACCGGGGAGCTGTTTTTT. It codes for CASGIRQGDTGELFF.

The rearrangement links TRBV9 to TRBJ1-1, with D uncertain. Germline lookup yields CDR1 SGDLS and CDR2 YYNGEE. This CDR3 contains 15 residues. Trimming removed 2 bases from V and 4 bases from J, with 15 bases in between. For the CDR3, the DNA is TGTGCCAGCAGCGTGAATTCCAAGGAGGTCACTGAAGCTTTCTTT. Its protein product is CASSVNSKEVTEAFF. Combining the CDR3 with reference TRBV9 and TRBJ1-1 gives the whole variable domain DSGVTQTPKHLITATGQRVTLRCSPRSGDLSVYWYQQSLDQGLQFLIQYYNGEERAKGNILERFSAQQFPDLHSELNLSSLELGDSALYFCASSVNSKEVTEAFFGQGTRLTVV.

This clone has a handful of counts. The chain uses TRBV19 and TRBJ1-2; D might be TRBD1 (5 bases). This CDR3 is built from 13 residues. Trimming removed 8 bases from V and 4 bases from J, with 14 bases in between. Germline CDR1 LNHDA, CDR2 SQIVND (reference sequence). The CDR3 loop is CASWGRGSYGYTF. CDR3 sequence (DNA): TGTGCCAGTTGGGGAAGGGGCAGCTATGGCTACACCTTC.

The V and J genes are TRBV5-6 and TRBJ2-1, with D perhaps TRBD1 (5 bases). With 0 bases removed from V and 5 bases from J, the gap between germline ends came to 15 bases. The germline CDR1 and CDR2 sequences are SGHDT and YYEEEE. This CDR3 has 16 amino acids. CDR3 sequence reads: CASSLVRASLHNEQFF. In DNA, the CDR3 is TGTGCCAGCAGCTTGGTCAGGGCTAGTTTACACAATGAGCAGTTCTTC.

The chain joins TRBV9 to TRBJ1-1; weak D call: TRBD1 (5 bases). CDR1 and CDR2 (germline): SGDLS, YYNGEE. The CDR3 is 15 amino acids. Trimming removed 0 bases from V and 2 bases from J, with 11 bases in between. The CDR3 bases are TGTGCCAGCAGCGTAGAGCCAGGGCTAAACACTGAAGCTTTCTTT. Its protein product is CASSVEPGLNTEAFF.

This clone turned up a few times. V is TRBV10-3 and J is TRBJ1-1; TRBD1 matches 8 bases. Germline V gene lookup returns CDR1 ENHRY and CDR2 SYGVKD. The V segment lost 8 bases and the J segment 1 base; nucleotides outside the gene matches: 3. This CDR3 is built from 13 residues. CDR3 sequence: CAISGTGNTEAFF. The CDR3, as DNA: TGTGCCATCTCCGGGACAGGGAACACTGAAGCTTTCTTT.

This sequence joins TRBV5-1 and TRBJ2-1; unclear D gene. Germline V CDR1 and CDR2: SGHRS, YFSETQ. CDR3 length equals 15 residues. V shed 0 bases and J shed 0 bases, with 7 bases lying between them. CDR3 DNA: TGCGCCAGCAGCTTGGAAACTCCCTCCTACAATGAGCAGTTCTTC. It is translated as CASSLETPSYNEQFF.

The chain combines TRBV7-9 with TRBJ2-5; no firm D call. The J call may be wrong; the DNA end is better matched by TRBJ2-7. The length of the CDR3 is 13 residues. Germline CDR1 SEHNR, CDR2 FQNEAQ (reference sequence). As DNA, the CDR3 is TGTGCCAGCAGCTTCCAGCCTAGTAACGAGCAGTACTTC. Protein product: CASSFQPSNEQYF.

This chain links TRBV5-1 with TRBJ1-1; D possibly corresponds to TRBD1 (6 bases). The CDR3 is 15 amino acids. Trimming removed 0 bases at V and 1 base at J, with 10 bases between. Germline CDR1 is SGHRS and CDR2 is YFSETQ. The CDR3, as DNA: TGCGCCAGCAGCTTGGGGACAGATCAGAACACTGAAGCTTTCTTT. It codes for CASSLGTDQNTEAFF.

The chain carries TRBV7-8 and TRBJ1-5, with TRBD1 matching 11 bases. Trimming at V came to 5 bases and at J to 4 bases, leaving 4 bases not matched to a gene. CDR3 length equals 15 residues. Germline CDR1 reads SGHVS; CDR2 reads FQNEAQ. The CDR3 here is CASSAGTGGNQPQHF. The CDR3 DNA reads TGTGCCAGCAGCGCAGGGACAGGGGGGAATCAGCCCCAGCATTTT.

In nucleotides, the CDR3 is TGTGCCAGCAGCTACGGGACTCAGGGCACTGAAGCTTTCTTT. Translated, it gives CASSYGTQGTEAFF. V is TRBV5-5 and J is TRBJ1-1, with D perhaps matching TRBD1 (5 bases). The CDR3 totals 14 residues. CDR1 is SGHKS and CDR2 is YYEKEE in the germline V gene (reference sequence). V lost 3 bases and J lost 4, with 13 bases in between.

The genes are TRBV5-1 and TRBJ2-3; 9 nucleotides align to TRBD1. J gave up 1 base and V 5 bases, and 2 bases lay outside the gene matches. Germline V gene data show CDR1 as SGHRS and CDR2 as YFSETQ. This CDR3 is 14 amino acids long. The CDR3 nucleotides read TGCGCCAGCAGGGGACAGGGAGGCACAGATACGCAGTATTTT. This encodes CASRGQGGTDTQYF.

CDR3 DNA sequence: TGCAGCGTCCCTAGCGGGGGGGGCTATGAGCAGTTCTTC. Encoded protein: CSVPSGGGYEQFF. The chain recombines TRBV29-1 with TRBJ2-1, with 12 positions matching TRBD2. From germline, CDR1 is SQVTM and CDR2 ANQGSEA. The CDR3 runs to 13 residues. The V gene end was trimmed by 6 bases and the J gene end by 8 bases; junction bases not matched to a gene: 5.

This chain links TRBV9 with TRBJ2-2, with TRBD1 as a possible D gene (6 bases). Germline V gene sequence: CDR1 SGDLS, CDR2 YYNGEE. The CDR3 loop spans 14 amino acids. The V gene lost 3 bases and the J gene lost 7 bases, with 13 bases spanning the gap. The CDR3 sequence is CASSGTASGGELFF. For the CDR3, the DNA is TGTGCCAGCAGCGGGACAGCCTCAGGCGGGGAGCTGTTTTTT.

The V call is TRBV19, the J call TRBJ2-3; tentatively, D is TRBD2 (6 bases). This CDR3 has 13 amino acids. Germline values: CDR1 LNHDA, CDR2 SQIVND (reference sequence). The V gene lost 6 bases and the J gene lost 4 bases, with 11 bases spanning the gap. CDR3 nucleotide sequence: TGTGCCAGTAGCCCGACTAGTTCAGATACGCAGTATTTT. This sequence encodes CASSPTSSDTQYF.